One TCR beta chain is described in this entry. As processed by the authors: Cell counts per sample came from amplifying reference gene primers. Using immunoSEQ multiplex PCR, the repertoire was profiled, and TCRdb retains in-frame clones only, with some absent. D and trimming were read from the DNA, whereas the V and J calls and clone size are those reported in that table. Found here are some 260,000 clones, just under 85% of them singletons; the top ten hold roughly 9.8%. The CDR3 loop spans 15 amino acids. With V trimmed by 8 bases and J by 0 bases, 5 bases remained unmatched. CDR1 is LNHDA, CDR2 SQIVND, per germline (reference sequence). The data originate from a study of blood T cell repertoires in COVID-19. About the research overall: Both acute and convalescent COVID-19 samples were obtained from the United States, Italy and Spain. Sample material is recorded as cDNA or gDNA derived from T cells, B-cell-depleted T cells, or PBMCs.

This receptor was obtained from a man aged 80 or over with acute or convalescent COVID-19. The gene calls are TRBV19 and TRBJ2-2; 8 bases align to TRBD1. The sequencing input was peripheral blood. The CDR3 nucleotides are TGTGCCAGTTCCGGACAGGGAACGAACACCGGGGAGCTGTTTTTT. Translated, it gives CASSGQGTNTGELFF.